Below, one TCR beta chain is given with its context. What it binds is not known. MiXCR, run by TCRdb on the reads, gives a single entry per CDR3 protein. This table has some 680,000 distinct CDR3 sequences, 35% to 45% appearing once. The sample is drawn from a study of T cell repertoires in cytomegalovirus infection. The overall study: Public TCR beta signatures marked donors with CMV infection and the matching HLA.

Study observations and caveats: Summed public TCR beta family frequency identified CMV carriers bearing the relevant HLA.

Sequences were obtained from PBMCs. This receptor was taken from a human donor in good health (CMV status not recorded). Some clones in this sample may be carry-over from other donors' samples.

The CDR3: CAISDLDRGGGETQYF. The CDR3 DNA is TGTGCCATCAGTGACTTGGACAGGGGAGGTGGGGAGACCCAGTACTTC. The gene calls are TRBV10-3 and TRBJ2-5, with 9 positions matching TRBD1. V lost 3 bases and J lost 5; bases outside the gene matches: 10. The CDR3 runs to 16 residues. Germline-derived CDR1 and CDR2 are ENHRY and SYGVKD.